These 28 T cell receptor beta chains originate from one sample sequenced in a study of lymphopenia after photon versus proton radiotherapy. Only in-frame clones appear in the TCRdb table, and some are missing; sequencing was by immunoSEQ multiplex PCR. The sample has 60,000 to 75,000 clones, about nine tenths seen once. The input for sequencing was peripheral blood, taken from a patient treated with proton-based radiotherapy. The source is an elderly man with esophageal cancer.

The rearrangement links TRBV4-3 to TRBJ1-1, with a weak D call TRBD1 (6 bases). The V gene lost 3 bases and the J gene lost 10 bases, with 18 bases spanning the gap. Germline lookup yields CDR1 LGHNA and CDR2 YSLEER. The CDR3 is 14 amino acids. CDR3 loop: CASSHERRRGGAFF. The CDR3 DNA reads TGCGCCAGCAGCCATGAAAGAAGAAGGGGGGGAGCTTTCTTT.

The rearrangement joins TRBV5-1 to TRBJ2-7, with 8 bases fitting TRBD1. Looked up from germline, CDR1 is SGHRS and CDR2 is YFSETQ. With V trimmed by 4 bases and J by 2 bases, 8 bases remained unmatched. CDR3 length: 15 amino acids. The chain's CDR3 is CASSTDRGFAYEQYF. The CDR3 DNA sequence: TGCGCCAGCAGCACCGACAGGGGTTTCGCCTACGAGCAGTACTTC.

The J gene is TRBJ1-2, the V gene TRBV28; D perhaps matches TRBD1 (5 bases). The germline gives CDR1 MDHEN, CDR2 SYDVKM. CDR3 size: 13 residues. Deletions cut 3 bases from V and 4 bases from J, with 9 bases between. This chain's CDR3 is CASSLGGVYGYTF. CDR3 sequence (DNA): TGTGCCAGCAGTTTGGGGGGGGTCTATGGCTACACCTTC.

J is TRBJ2-2 and V is TRBV10-3; 9 bases are shared with TRBD1. The germline gives CDR1 ENHRY, CDR2 SYGVKD. This CDR3 has 15 amino acids. The junction had 3 bases not matched to a gene; V was cut back by 4 bases and J by 3 bases. CDR3: CAISARTGDTGELFF. The CDR3 DNA reads TGTGCCATCAGTGCGCGGACAGGGGACACCGGGGAGCTGTTTTTT.

In this sample, this clone turned up once. The chain combines TRBV28 with TRBJ1-5; unclear D gene. Trimming pared 6 bases from V and 9 bases from J, leaving 12 bases between. The CDR3 sequence is 12 residues long. Germline lookup yields CDR1 MDHEN and CDR2 SYDVKM. The CDR3 nucleotides read TGTGCCAGCAGGTCTCAAAGAGCGCCCCAGCATTTT. Its protein is CASRSQRAPQHF.

The chain uses TRBV29-1 and TRBJ1-4; D remains ambiguous. Germline CDR1 SQVTM, CDR2 ANQGSEA. The CDR3 extends over 13 amino acids. With 4 bases removed from V and 5 bases from J, the gap between germline ends came to 11 bases. DNA of the CDR3: TGCAGCGTTGTTTGGGAGGACAATGAAAAACTGTTTTTT. Translation gives CSVVWEDNEKLFF.

The genes are TRBV6-5 and TRBJ2-5; 9 bases align to TRBD1. Germline CDR1 MNHEY, CDR2 SVGAGI. V dropped 2 bases and J dropped 3; count of bases not matched to a gene: 4. The CDR3 covers 15 residues. In nucleotides, the CDR3 is TGTGCCAGCAGTTACAGGGGACAGGGTGAAGAGACCCAGTACTTC. Residues: CASSYRGQGEETQYF.

The V call is TRBV4-2, the J call TRBJ1-2; D remains unclear. This CDR3 contains 16 residues. The germline gives CDR1 LGHNA, CDR2 YNFKEQ. V gave up 0 bases and J gave up 4 bases, with 15 bases separating them. The CDR3 DNA is TGTGCCAGCAGCCAAGATTGGAAGGATACAGTCTATGGCTACACCTTC. Translated: CASSQDWKDTVYGYTF.

The chain couples TRBV5-6 to TRBJ2-2; a possible D gene is TRBD1 (6 bases). The CDR3 totals 16 residues. Germline V CDR1 and CDR2: SGHDT, YYEEEE. Trimming took 5 bases from V and 1 from J, leaving 15 bases between them. Here the CDR3 DNA reads TGTGCCAGCAGAGAAACCGGGACATGGAACACCGGGGAGCTGTTTTTT. Translating gives CASRETGTWNTGELFF.

This clone has more than one count but fewer than ten. This chain connects TRBV28 to TRBJ1-1; 8 bases fit TRBD1. J gave up 0 bases and V 4 bases, and 7 bases lay outside the gene matches. The CDR3 contains 16 residues. Looked up from germline, CDR1 is MDHEN and CDR2 is SYDVKM. In DNA, the CDR3 is TGTGCCAGCAGTTCTCTCTGGGACAGGTTGAACACTGAAGCTTTCTTT. Its translation: CASSSLWDRLNTEAFF.

The chain is built from TRBV27 and TRBJ2-5; the match to TRBD2 covers 14 bases. TRBJ2-7 matches the DNA end more closely, so the J call is doubtful. Germline CDR1 and CDR2: MNHEY and SMNVEV (reference sequence). This CDR3 has 14 residues. This CDR3 is CASSGTSGRYEQYF. The CDR3 DNA is TGTGCCAGCAGTGGGACTAGCGGGAGATACGAGCAGTACTTC.

V usage is TRBV5-4 and J usage is TRBJ2-3; 13 bases match TRBD2. The junction had 4 bases not matched to a gene; V was cut back by 5 bases and J by 4 bases. The CDR3 has 15 amino acids. Germline CDR1 SGHNT, CDR2 YYREEE (reference sequence). In nucleotides, the CDR3 is TGTGCCAGCAGTCCCGGGACTAGCGGGGCAGATACGCAGTATTTT. It encodes CASSPGTSGADTQYF.

The chain is built from TRBV5-1 and TRBJ2-3, with D possibly TRBD2 on 6 matching bases. Deletions cut 3 bases from V and 5 bases from J, with 10 bases between. Per the germline V gene, CDR1 is SGHRS and CDR2 is YFSETQ. The CDR3 contains 13 residues. As DNA, the CDR3 is TGCGCCAGCAGCTCGGGAGAAGGAGATACGCAGTATTTT. Amino acids: CASSSGEGDTQYF.

The V gene is TRBV5-4, the J gene TRBJ1-1, with TRBD1 identical over 8 bases. J lost 0 bases, V lost 5 bases, and 6 bases had no gene match. CDR3 length equals 15 residues. Germline V lookup: CDR1 SGHNT, CDR2 YYREEE (reference sequence). The CDR3 here is CASRDGQGLNTEAFF. CDR3 DNA: TGTGCCAGCAGAGATGGACAGGGACTGAACACTGAAGCTTTCTTT.

The chain recombines TRBV7-2 with TRBJ1-4; maybe TRBD1 (6 bases). There are 14 residues in the CDR3. The germline gives CDR1 SGHTA, CDR2 FQGNSA. Trimming cost V 5 bases and J 6 bases, with 13 bases left between them. Written as DNA, the CDR3 is TGTGCCAGCAGCCCCCCAGGGGCATATGAAAAACTGTTTTTT. It is translated as CASSPPGAYEKLFF. The full variable domain, its missing parts supplied by reference TRBV7-2 and TRBJ1-4, is GAGVSQSPSNKVTEKGKDVELRCDPISGHTALYWYRQSLGQGLEFLIYFQGNSAPDKSGLPSDRFSAERTGGSVSTLTIQRTQQEDSAVYLCASSPPGAYEKLFFGSGTQLSVL.

This chain links TRBV4-1 with TRBJ2-1; 9 bases are shared with TRBD2. V lost 1 base to trimming and J lost 12 bases; unmatched junction nucleotides: 10. This CDR3 contains 15 residues. Germline V gives CDR1 MGHRA, CDR2 YSYEKL. The CDR3 loop is CASSQVRAGGPRQFF. The CDR3 DNA reads TGCGCCAGCAGCCAAGTCAGGGCGGGAGGGCCGAGGCAGTTCTTC.

This clone occurred once. J is TRBJ2-7 and V is TRBV5-1, with 7 positions matching TRBD2. V shed 1 base and J 2 bases; nucleotides not matched to a gene: 6. This CDR3 contains 15 residues. Germline values: CDR1 SGHRS, CDR2 YFSETQ. CDR3 in DNA: TGCGCCAGCAGCTTGTCTCCGGGAGGCGCCTACGAGCAGTACTTC. It yields the protein CASSLSPGGAYEQYF.

The V gene is TRBV7-6, the J gene TRBJ2-5, with TRBD2 matching over 9 bases. With 2 bases clipped from V and 5 bases from J, the junction kept 12 bases outside the gene matches. CDR1 and CDR2 (germline): SGHVS, FNYEAQ. CDR3 size: 17 residues. The CDR3 nucleotides read TGTGCCAGCAGCTTAAGGTGGCGGGAGGGCCTCTTGGAGACCCAGTACTTC. Protein product: CASSLRWREGLLETQYF.

J is TRBJ2-7 and V is TRBV18; no definite D call. From germline, CDR1 is KGHSH and CDR2 LQKENI. This CDR3 has 13 amino acids. V was pared by 3 bases and J by 2 bases, with 8 bases between. CDR3 nucleotides: TGTGCCAGCTCACCCCCTAGTGCCTACGAGCAGTACTTC. Amino acids: CASSPPSAYEQYF. Using reference TRBV18 and TRBJ2-7 for the parts outside the CDR3, the full variable domain is NAGVMQNPRHLVRRRGQEARLRCSPMKGHSHVYWYRQLPEEGLKFMVYLQKENIIDESGMPKERFSAEFPKEGPSILRIQQVVRGDSAAYFCASSPPSAYEQYFGPGTRLTVT.

The V gene is TRBV4-3, the J gene TRBJ2-1, with 7 bases fitting TRBD2. J was trimmed by 5 bases and V by 1 base; bases with no gene match: 8. The germline V gene encodes CDR1 LGHNA and CDR2 YSLEER. The CDR3 spans 16 residues. As DNA, the CDR3 is TGCGCCAGCAGCCAAGGGCCCCGGGAGGCCAACAATGAGCAGTTCTTC. It specifies CASSQGPREANNEQFF.

The chain couples TRBV30 to TRBJ1-5; D unclear. This CDR3 has 13 amino acids. V was trimmed by 3 bases and J by 8 bases, leaving 14 bases between them. The germline V gene has CDR1 GTSNPN and CDR2 SVGIG (reference sequence). CDR3 loop: CAWSPNRWEPQHF. The CDR3, as DNA: TGTGCCTGGAGCCCGAATAGATGGGAGCCCCAGCATTTT.

The V call is TRBV6-5, the J call TRBJ1-2; possibly TRBD1 for D (6 bases). Trimming took off 3 bases at V and 8 bases at J, with 22 bases between the two ends. Germline CDR1 reads MNHEY; CDR2 reads SVGAGI. CDR3 length: 16 residues. CDR3 sequence (DNA): TGTGCCAGCAGTTATACAACTGGGGGCGATCAAGGGGGCTACACCTTC. It yields the protein CASSYTTGGDQGGYTF.

J is TRBJ2-1 and V is TRBV4-1; the match to TRBD2 covers 7 bases. The CDR3 contains 16 residues. Germline-derived CDR1 and CDR2 are MGHRA and YSYEKL. V was clipped by 0 bases and J by 8 bases; unmatched bases: 10. CDR3 region: CASSQDGAGAWYEQFF. The CDR3 coding sequence is TGCGCCAGCAGCCAAGATGGGGCGGGAGCTTGGTATGAGCAGTTCTTC.

The chain combines TRBV7-2 with TRBJ1-5; possibly TRBD1 for D (6 bases). V was cut by 1 base and J by 5 bases, with 9 bases left in between. Germline V gene data show CDR1 as SGHTA and CDR2 as FQGNSA. This CDR3 is 14 amino acids long. The CDR3 DNA follows: TGTGCCAGCAGCTTAGACAGGGCTTATCAGCCCCAGCATTTT. Amino acids: CASSLDRAYQPQHF.

This clone came up once. In nucleotides, the CDR3 is TGTGCCAGCTCACTGGACAGCCAAACATTAGGCTATGGCTACACCTTC. Its translation: CASSLDSQTLGYGYTF. The rearrangement uses TRBV18 and TRBJ1-2; maybe TRBD1 (6 bases). The CDR3 sequence is 16 residues long. Germline-derived CDR1 and CDR2 are KGHSH and LQKENI. Deletions cut 4 bases from V and 4 bases from J, with 19 bases between.

The chain combines TRBV4-3 with TRBJ2-7; 8 nucleotides line up with TRBD1. CDR3 length: 15 amino acids. V shed 0 bases and J 1 base; nucleotides not matched to a gene: 2. CDR1 LGHNA and CDR2 YSLEER come from the germline V gene. CDR3 in amino acids: CASSQDWDRSYEQYF. DNA of the CDR3: TGCGCCAGCAGCCAAGATTGGGACAGGTCCTACGAGCAGTACTTC.

This chain connects TRBV15 to TRBJ1-4, with 9 positions matching TRBD1. Germline V gives CDR1 LNHNV, CDR2 YYDKDF (reference sequence). V lost 3 bases, J lost 3 bases, and 5 bases stayed unmatched. This CDR3 region has 16 residues. This CDR3 is CATSRGQGSPNEKLFF. CDR3 nucleotide sequence: TGTGCCACCAGCAGGGGACAGGGTTCGCCTAATGAAAAACTGTTTTTT.

CDR3 region: CASSLNRYEQYF. CDR3 coding DNA: TGTGCCAGCAGCTTGAACCGCTACGAGCAGTACTTC. The J gene is TRBJ2-7, the V gene TRBV7-9; D remains unclear. CDR3 size: 12 residues. Per the germline V gene, CDR1 is SEHNR and CDR2 is FQNEAQ (reference sequence). Trimming pared 3 bases from V and 3 bases from J, leaving 6 bases between.